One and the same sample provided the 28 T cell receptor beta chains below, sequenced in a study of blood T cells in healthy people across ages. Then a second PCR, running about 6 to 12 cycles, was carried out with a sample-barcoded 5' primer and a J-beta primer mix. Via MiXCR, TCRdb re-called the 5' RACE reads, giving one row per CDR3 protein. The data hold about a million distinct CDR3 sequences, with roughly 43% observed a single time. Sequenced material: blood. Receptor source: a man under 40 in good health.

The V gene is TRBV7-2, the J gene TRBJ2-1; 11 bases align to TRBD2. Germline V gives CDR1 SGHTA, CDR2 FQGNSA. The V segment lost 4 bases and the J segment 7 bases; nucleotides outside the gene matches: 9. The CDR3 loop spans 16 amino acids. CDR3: CASSWRLAGMGNEQFF. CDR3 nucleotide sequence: TGTGCCAGCAGCTGGCGACTAGCGGGGATGGGGAATGAGCAGTTCTTC.

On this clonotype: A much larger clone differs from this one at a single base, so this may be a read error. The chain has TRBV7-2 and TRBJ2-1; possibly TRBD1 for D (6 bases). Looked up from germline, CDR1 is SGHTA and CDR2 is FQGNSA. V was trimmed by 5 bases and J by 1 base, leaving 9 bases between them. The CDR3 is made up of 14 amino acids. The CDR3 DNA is TGTGCCAGCAGCGTAGGGACATCCTACAATGAGCAGTTCTTC. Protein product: CASSVGTSYNEQFF.

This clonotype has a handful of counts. CDR3 protein: CASSQGQGAHNEQFF. The CDR3 nucleotides read TGTGCCAGCAGCCAGGGACAGGGGGCTCACAATGAGCAGTTCTTC. The chain is built from TRBV4-2 and TRBJ2-1; 12 bases fit TRBD1. CDR3 length: 15 amino acids. V trimming: 3 bases; J trimming: 5 bases; junction bases outside the gene matches: 2. Germline CDR1 reads LGHNA; CDR2 reads YNFKEQ.

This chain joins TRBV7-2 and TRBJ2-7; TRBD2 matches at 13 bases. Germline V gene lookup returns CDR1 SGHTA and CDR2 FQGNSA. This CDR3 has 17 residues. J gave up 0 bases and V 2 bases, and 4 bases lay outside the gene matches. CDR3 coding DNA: TGTGCCAGCAGCTTAATGACTAGCGGGGGGTACTCCTACGAGCAGTACTTC. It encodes CASSLMTSGGYSYEQYF. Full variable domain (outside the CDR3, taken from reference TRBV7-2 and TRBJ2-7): GAGVSQSPSNKVTEKGKDVELRCDPISGHTALYWYRQSLGQGLEFLIYFQGNSAPDKSGLPSDRFSAERTGGSVSTLTIQRTQQEDSAVYLCASSLMTSGGYSYEQYFGPGTRLTVT.

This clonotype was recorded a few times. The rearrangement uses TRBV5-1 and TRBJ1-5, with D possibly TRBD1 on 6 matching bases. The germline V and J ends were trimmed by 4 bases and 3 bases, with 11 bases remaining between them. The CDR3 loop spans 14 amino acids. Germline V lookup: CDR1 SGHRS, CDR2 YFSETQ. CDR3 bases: TGCGCCAGCAGCCCAGGACAGACCAATCAGCCCCAGCATTTT. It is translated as CASSPGQTNQPQHF.

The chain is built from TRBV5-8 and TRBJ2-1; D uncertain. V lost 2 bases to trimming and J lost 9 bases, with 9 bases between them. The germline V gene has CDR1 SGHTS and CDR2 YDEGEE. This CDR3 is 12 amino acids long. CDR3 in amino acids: CASSLEVSEQFF. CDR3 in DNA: TGTGCCAGCAGCTTAGAGGTCTCTGAGCAGTTCTTC.

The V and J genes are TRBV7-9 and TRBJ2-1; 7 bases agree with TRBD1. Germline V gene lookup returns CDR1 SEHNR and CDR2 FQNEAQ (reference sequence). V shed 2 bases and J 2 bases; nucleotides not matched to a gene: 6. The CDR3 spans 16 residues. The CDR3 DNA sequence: TGTGCCAGCAGCTTATCAGGGGGTGAGACCTACAATGAGCAGTTCTTC. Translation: CASSLSGGETYNEQFF. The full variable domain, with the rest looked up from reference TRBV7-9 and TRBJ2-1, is DTGVSQNPRHKITKRGQNVTFRCDPISEHNRLYWYRQTLGQGPEFLTYFQNEAQLEKSRLLSDRFSAERPKGSFSTLEIQRTEQGDSAMYLCASSLSGGETYNEQFFGPGTRLTVL.

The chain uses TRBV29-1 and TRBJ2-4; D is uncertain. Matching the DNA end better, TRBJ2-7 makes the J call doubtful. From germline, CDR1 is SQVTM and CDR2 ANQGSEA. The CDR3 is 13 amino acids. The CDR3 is CSAMLAHTYEQYF. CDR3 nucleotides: TGCAGCGCCATGCTCGCCCACACCTACGAGCAGTACTTC.

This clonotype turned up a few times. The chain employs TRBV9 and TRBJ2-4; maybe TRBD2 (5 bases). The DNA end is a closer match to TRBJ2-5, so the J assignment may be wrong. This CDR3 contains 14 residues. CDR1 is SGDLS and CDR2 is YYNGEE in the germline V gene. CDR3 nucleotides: TGTGCCAGCAGCGGAGATGGGAGACAAGAGACCCAGTACTTC. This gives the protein CASSGDGRQETQYF.

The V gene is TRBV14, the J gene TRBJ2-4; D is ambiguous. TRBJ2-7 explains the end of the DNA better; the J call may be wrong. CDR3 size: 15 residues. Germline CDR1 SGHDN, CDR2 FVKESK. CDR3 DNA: TGTGCCAGCAGCCAAACCGCAGCATATAACTACGAGCAGTACTTC. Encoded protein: CASSQTAAYNYEQYF.

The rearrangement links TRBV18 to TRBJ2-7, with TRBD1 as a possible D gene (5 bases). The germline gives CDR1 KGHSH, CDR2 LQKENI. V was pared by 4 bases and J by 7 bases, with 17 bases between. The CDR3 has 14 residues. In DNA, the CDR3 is TGTGCCAGCTCACTCAAATCAGGGTTGAATGAGCAGTACTTC. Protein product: CASSLKSGLNEQYF.

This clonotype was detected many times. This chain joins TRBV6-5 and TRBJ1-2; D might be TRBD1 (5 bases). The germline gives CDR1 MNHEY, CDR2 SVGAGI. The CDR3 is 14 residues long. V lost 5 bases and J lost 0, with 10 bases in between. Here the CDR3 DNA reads TGTGCCAGCAGTCGGGACCGAACTAACTATGGCTACACCTTC. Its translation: CASSRDRTNYGYTF.

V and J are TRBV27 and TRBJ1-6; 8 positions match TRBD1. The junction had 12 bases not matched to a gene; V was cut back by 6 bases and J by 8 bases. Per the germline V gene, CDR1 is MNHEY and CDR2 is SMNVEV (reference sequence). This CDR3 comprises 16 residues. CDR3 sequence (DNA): TGTGCCAGCAGCGCTGCCGGGACAGGAGGGCATTCACCCCTCCACTTT. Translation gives CASSAAGTGGHSPLHF.

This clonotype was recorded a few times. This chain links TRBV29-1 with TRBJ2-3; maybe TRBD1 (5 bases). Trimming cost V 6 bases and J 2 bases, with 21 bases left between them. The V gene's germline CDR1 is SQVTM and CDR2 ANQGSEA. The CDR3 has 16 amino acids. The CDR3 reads CSVGWGRDWDTDTQYF. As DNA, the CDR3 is TGCAGCGTCGGGTGGGGCAGGGATTGGGACACAGATACGCAGTATTTT.

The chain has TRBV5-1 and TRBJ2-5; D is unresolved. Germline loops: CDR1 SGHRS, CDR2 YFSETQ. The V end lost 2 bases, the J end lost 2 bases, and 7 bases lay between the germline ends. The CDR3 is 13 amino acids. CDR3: CASSFQLQETQYF. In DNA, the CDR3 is TGCGCCAGCAGCTTTCAGTTACAAGAGACCCAGTACTTC. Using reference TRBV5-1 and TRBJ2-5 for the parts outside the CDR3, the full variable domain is KAGVTQTPRYLIKTRGQQVTLSCSPISGHRSVSWYQQTPGQGLQFLFEYFSETQRNKGNFPGRFSGRQFSNSRSEMNVSTLELGDSALYLCASSFQLQETQYFGPGTRLLVL.

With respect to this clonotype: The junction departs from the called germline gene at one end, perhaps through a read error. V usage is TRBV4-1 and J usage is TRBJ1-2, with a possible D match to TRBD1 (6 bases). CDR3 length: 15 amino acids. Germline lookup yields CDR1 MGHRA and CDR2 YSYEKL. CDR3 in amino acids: CASSLTGLANYGDTF. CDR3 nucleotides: TGCGCTAGCAGTTTGACAGGACTAGCTAACTATGGCGACACCTTC.

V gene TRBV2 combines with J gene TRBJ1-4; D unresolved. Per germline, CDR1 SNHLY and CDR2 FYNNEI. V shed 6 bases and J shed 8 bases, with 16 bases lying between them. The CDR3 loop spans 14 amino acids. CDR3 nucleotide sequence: TGTGCCAGCAGATCCGGGCCGAGAGGGGAAAAACTGTTTTTT. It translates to CASRSGPRGEKLFF.

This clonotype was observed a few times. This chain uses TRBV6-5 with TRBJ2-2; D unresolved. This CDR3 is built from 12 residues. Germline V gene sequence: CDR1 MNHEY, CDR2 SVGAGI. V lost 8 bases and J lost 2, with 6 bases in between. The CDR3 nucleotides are TGTGCCAGCGGGATTAACACCGGGGAGCTGTTTTTT. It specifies CASGINTGELFF.

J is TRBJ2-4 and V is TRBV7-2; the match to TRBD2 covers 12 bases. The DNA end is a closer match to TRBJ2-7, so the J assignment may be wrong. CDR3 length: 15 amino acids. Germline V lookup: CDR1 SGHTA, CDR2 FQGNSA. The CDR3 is CASSDGTSGLYEQYF. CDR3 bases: TGTGCCAGCAGCGACGGGACTAGCGGGCTTTACGAGCAGTACTTC.

In DNA, the CDR3 is TGTGCCAGCAGTGGTGGACAGGGGGCAGCCTACAATGAGCAGTTCTTC. It translates to CASSGGQGAAYNEQFF. The rearrangement joins TRBV6-1 to TRBJ2-1, with 11 bases fitting TRBD1. Looked up from germline, CDR1 is MNHNS and CDR2 is SASEGT. Trimming took 4 bases from V and 2 from J; bases not matched to a gene: 4. CDR3 length: 16 amino acids.

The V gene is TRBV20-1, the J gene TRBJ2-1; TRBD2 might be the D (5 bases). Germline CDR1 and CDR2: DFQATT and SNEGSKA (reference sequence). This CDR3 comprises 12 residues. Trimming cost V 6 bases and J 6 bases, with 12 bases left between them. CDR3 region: CSAIYEGNEQFF. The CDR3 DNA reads TGCAGTGCAATCTATGAGGGCAATGAGCAGTTCTTC.

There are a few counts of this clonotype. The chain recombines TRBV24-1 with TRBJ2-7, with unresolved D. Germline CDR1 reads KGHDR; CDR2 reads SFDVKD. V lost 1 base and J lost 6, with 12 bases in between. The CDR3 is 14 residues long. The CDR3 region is CATSDFSAPGEQYF. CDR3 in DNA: TGTGCCACCAGTGATTTCTCGGCCCCTGGCGAGCAGTACTTC.

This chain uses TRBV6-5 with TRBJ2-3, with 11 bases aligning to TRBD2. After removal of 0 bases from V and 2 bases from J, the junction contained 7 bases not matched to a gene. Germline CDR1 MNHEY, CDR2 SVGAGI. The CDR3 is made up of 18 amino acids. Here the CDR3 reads CASSYSNLAGGPTDTQYF. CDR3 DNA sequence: TGTGCCAGCAGTTACTCCAACCTAGCGGGAGGTCCCACAGATACGCAGTATTTT.

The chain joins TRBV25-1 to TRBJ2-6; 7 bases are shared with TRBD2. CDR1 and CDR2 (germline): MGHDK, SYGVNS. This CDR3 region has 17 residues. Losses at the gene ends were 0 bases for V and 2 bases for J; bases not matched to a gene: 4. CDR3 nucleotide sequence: TGTGCCAGCAGTGAATATATCGGGGGGACTGGGGCCAACGTCCTGACTTTC. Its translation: CASSEYIGGTGANVLTF. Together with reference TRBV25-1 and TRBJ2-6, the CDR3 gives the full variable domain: EADIYQTPRYLVIGTGKKITLECSQTMGHDKMYWYQQDPGMELHLIHYSYGVNSTEKGDLSSESTVSRIRTEHFPLTLESARPSHTSQYLCASSEYIGGTGANVLTFGAGSRLTVL.

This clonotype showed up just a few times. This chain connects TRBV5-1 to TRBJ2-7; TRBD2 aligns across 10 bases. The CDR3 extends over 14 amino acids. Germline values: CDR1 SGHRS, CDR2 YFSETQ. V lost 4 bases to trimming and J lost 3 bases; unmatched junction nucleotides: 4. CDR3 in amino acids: CASSTSGEGYEQYF. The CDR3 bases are TGCGCCAGCAGCACTAGCGGGGAAGGCTACGAGCAGTACTTC.

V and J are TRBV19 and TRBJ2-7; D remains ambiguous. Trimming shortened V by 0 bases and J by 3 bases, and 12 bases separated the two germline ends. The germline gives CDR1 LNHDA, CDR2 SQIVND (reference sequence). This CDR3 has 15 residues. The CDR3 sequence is CASSIDPALGYEQYF. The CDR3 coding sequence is TGTGCCAGTAGTATAGATCCCGCGTTGGGCTACGAGCAGTACTTC. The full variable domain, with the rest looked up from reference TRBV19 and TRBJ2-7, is DGGITQSPKYLFRKEGQNVTLSCEQNLNHDAMYWYRQDPGQGLRLIYYSQIVNDFQKGDIAEGYSVSREKKESFPLTVTSAQKNPTAFYLCASSIDPALGYEQYFGPGTRLTVT.

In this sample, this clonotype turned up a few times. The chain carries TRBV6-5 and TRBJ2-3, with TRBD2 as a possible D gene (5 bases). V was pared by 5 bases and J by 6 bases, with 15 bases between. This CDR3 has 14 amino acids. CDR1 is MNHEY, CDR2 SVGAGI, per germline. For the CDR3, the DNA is TGTGCCAGCAGTGTAGCAAGAGGGCCCGATACGCAGTATTTT. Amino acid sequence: CASSVARGPDTQYF.

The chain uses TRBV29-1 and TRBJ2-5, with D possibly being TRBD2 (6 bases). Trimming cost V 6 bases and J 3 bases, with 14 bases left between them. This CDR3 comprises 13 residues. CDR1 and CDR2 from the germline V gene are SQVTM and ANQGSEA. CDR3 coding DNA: TGCAGCGTGGCGGGACCGCCTGAAGAGACCCAGTACTTC. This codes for CSVAGPPEETQYF.